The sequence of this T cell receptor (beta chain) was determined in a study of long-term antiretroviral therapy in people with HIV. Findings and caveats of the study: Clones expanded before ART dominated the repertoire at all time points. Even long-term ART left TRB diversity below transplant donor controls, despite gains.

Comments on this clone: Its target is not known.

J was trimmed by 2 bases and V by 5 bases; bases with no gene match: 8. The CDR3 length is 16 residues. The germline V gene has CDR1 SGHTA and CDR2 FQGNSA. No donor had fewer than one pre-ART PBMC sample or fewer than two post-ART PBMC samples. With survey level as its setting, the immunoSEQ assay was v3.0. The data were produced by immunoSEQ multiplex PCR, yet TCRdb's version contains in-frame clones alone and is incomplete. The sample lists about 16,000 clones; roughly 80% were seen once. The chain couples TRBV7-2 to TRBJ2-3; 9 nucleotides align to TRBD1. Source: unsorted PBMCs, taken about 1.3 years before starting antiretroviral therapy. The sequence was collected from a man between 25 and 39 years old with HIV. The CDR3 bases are TGTGCCAGCAGCCCCCTGTGGACAGGGGCCACAGATACGCAGTATTTT. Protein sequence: CASSPLWTGATDTQYF.